A selection of T cell receptor beta chains follows, all from one sample in a study of Ad26.COV2.S vaccination and SARS-CoV-2 variants. Assay: immunoSEQ multiplex PCR; the TCRdb copy retains only in-frame clones and omits some. Here the sample spans some 240,000 clones, 70% to 90% being singletons. The input for sequencing was peripheral blood, taken in a trial of Ad26.COV2.S vaccine versus placebo. All receptors come from a person between 18 and 59 years old who received the Ad26.COV2.S COVID-19 vaccine or a placebo. Each CDR3 is given with its conserved first and last residue. A D gene is named only where the DNA matches it firmly. Where a row states a size, it is once, few, many or the class of an expanded clone; other rows omit it.

j_gene,v_gene,d_gene,abundance,CDR3nt,CDR3aa
TRBJ2-5,TRBV7-8,NA,NA,TGTGCCAGCAGCTTAGATAGGGGCCCCCAAGAGACCCAGTACTTC,CASSLDRGPQETQYF
TRBJ2-3,TRBV7-2,TRBD2,NA,TGTGCCAGCAGCTTAGCGCTTATAGCGGGAGGGCTGCGCACAGATACGCAGTATTTT,CASSLALIAGGLRTDTQYF
TRBJ1-2,TRBV3-1/TRBV3-2,NA,few,TGTGCCAGCAGTCGAACCTCACCGCAGGGGAATGTAAATGGCTACACCTTC,CASSRTSPQGNVNGYTF
TRBJ2-3,TRBV5-1,TRBD1,once,TGCGCCAGCAGCTCCCTACCGGGACAGGGGGAGGTAGATACGCAGTATTTT,CASSSLPGQGEVDTQYF
TRBJ2-3,TRBV5-4,TRBD2,NA,TGTGCCAGCAGCCCGGATAGCGGGAGTGTGTACGATACGCAGTATTTT,CASSPDSGSVYDTQYF
TRBJ2-1,TRBV5-1,NA,NA,TGCGCCAGCAGCCTGGACAGAGGATACAATGAGCAGTTCTTC,CASSLDRGYNEQFF
TRBJ1-3,TRBV30,NA,once,TGTGCCTGGAGTTCCACTACCCGAGGGTTCCAGGGAAACACCATATATTTT,CAWSSTTRGFQGNTIYF
TRBJ2-7,TRBV18,NA,NA,TGTGCCAGCTCGCAGGGTTACGAGCAGTACTTC,CASSQGYEQYF
TRBJ1-3,TRBV3-1/TRBV3-2,TRBD1,many,TGTGCCAGCAGCCAATTCCGGGACAGACCTGGAAACACCATATATTTT,CASSQFRDRPGNTIYF
TRBJ2-1,TRBV2,TRBD2,NA,TGTGCCAGCAGAGCCAAGACTAGCGGGAGGGCCGCCTACAATGAGCAGTTCTTC,CASRAKTSGRAAYNEQFF
TRBJ2-3,TRBV3-1/TRBV3-2,NA,NA,TGTGCCAGCAGCCTCCCTAGCGGCACAGATACGCAGTATTTT,CASSLPSGTDTQYF
TRBJ1-5,TRBV29-1,NA,once,TGCAGCGTCACAACAGGGCTCGGTCAGCCCCAGCATTTT,CSVTTGLGQPQHF
TRBJ2-3,TRBV24-1,NA,NA,TGTGCCACCAGGGGGGACTGGAGCACAGATACGCAGTATTTT,CATRGDWSTDTQYF
TRBJ2-4,TRBV4-1,TRBD2,NA,TGCGCCAGCAGCCAGACAGTCGGACTAGCGGGGTGGGGGTCCAAAAACATTCAGTACTTC,CASSQTVGLAGWGSKNIQYF
TRBJ1-1,TRBV28,NA,NA,TGTGCCAGCAGTTCCCCGGGACAGAACACTGAAGCTTTCTTT,CASSSPGQNTEAFF
TRBJ1-1,TRBV5-5,NA,once,TGTGCCAGCGTCTTGAGAGGGGCTATGAACACTGAAGCTTTCTTT,CASVLRGAMNTEAFF
TRBJ2-3,TRBV11-2,TRBD2,NA,TGTGCCAGCAGCACCGGACTAGCGGGCCTCACAGATACGCAGTATTTT,CASSTGLAGLTDTQYF
TRBJ2-3,TRBV7-9,NA,NA,TGTGCCAGCAGCCTCACAGGTGCAGATACGCAGTATTTT,CASSLTGADTQYF
TRBJ2-2,TRBV7-2,TRBD2,NA,TGTGCCAGCACCCCCCGTGGCGGGAGTATTACCGGGGAGCTGTTTTTT,CASTPRGGSITGELFF
TRBJ2-1,TRBV19,TRBD2,NA,TGTGCCAGTAGTATAGATCGGGGCGGGAGCAATGAGCAGTTCTTC,CASSIDRGGSNEQFF
TRBJ2-1,TRBV7-2,NA,NA,TGTGCCAGCAGCTTAGGGGGGTCAGGGGCACTTGCGGATGAGCAGTTCTTC,CASSLGGSGALADEQFF
TRBJ1-1,TRBV6-5,TRBD1,NA,TGTGCCAGCAGTCGCAGGGGGCGTTCGAACACTGAAGCTTTCTTT,CASSRRGRSNTEAFF
TRBJ2-5,TRBV11-2,NA,NA,TGTGCCAGCAGCTCAATCTGGGGGAAAGGGCAAGAGACCCAGTACTTC,CASSSIWGKGQETQYF
TRBJ2-7,TRBV6-2/TRBV6-3,NA,NA,TGTGCCAGCAGTTACGAAGGGAGGGAGCAGTACTTC,CASSYEGREQYF
TRBJ1-5,TRBV4-3,NA,NA,TGCGCCAGCAGCCAAGTAAGACAGGCCAATCAGCCCCAGCATTTT,CASSQVRQANQPQHF
TRBJ2-1,TRBV6-5,TRBD2,NA,TGTGCCAGCAGTTACCTTATAAGCGGGAGGGGAAATGAGCAGTTCTTC,CASSYLISGRGNEQFF
TRBJ2-3,TRBV4-2,NA,NA,TGTGCCAGCAGCCAAGGAAGTTTTAACGGGGCCACAGATACGCAGTATTTT,CASSQGSFNGATDTQYF
TRBJ1-1,TRBV4-2,NA,NA,TGTGCCAGCAGCCAAGAATGGTGGTCAGGCACTGAAGCTTTCTTT,CASSQEWWSGTEAFF
TRBJ2-1,TRBV15,TRBD2,NA,TGTGCCACCAGCAGAGATTTAACTAGCGGGGCCCATGAGCAGTTCTTC,CATSRDLTSGAHEQFF
TRBJ1-3,TRBV15,NA,NA,TGTGCCACCAGCAGACTGGGACAAGGGGCTGGAAACACCATATATTTT,CATSRLGQGAGNTIYF
TRBJ1-4,TRBV6-5,NA,NA,TGTGCCAGCACCGAGCAGGGAGGCCGTAATGAAAAACTGTTTTTT,CASTEQGGRNEKLFF
TRBJ1-2,TRBV19,NA,NA,TGTGCCAGTAGTATGACAATAAACTATGGCTACACCTTC,CASSMTINYGYTF
TRBJ2-7,TRBV10-3,NA,once,TGTGCCATCAGTGAGTCGCCCGGACGAAGCTCCTACGAGCAGTACTTC,CAISESPGRSSYEQYF
TRBJ2-3,TRBV11-2,NA,NA,TGTGCCAGCAGCTTAGTCGTTTTCGGGGCAGAAGGATCGCAGTATTTT,CASSLVVFGAEGSQYF
TRBJ2-2,TRBV9,TRBD2,NA,TGTGCCAGCAGCCCCGAGCTGGGACTAGCGGAGTGGGGCGGGGAGCTGTTTTTT,CASSPELGLAEWGGELFF
TRBJ1-1,TRBV6-5,NA,NA,TGTGCCAGCAGAAGACTGCCCTCTGAAGCTTTCTTT,CASRRLPSEAFF
TRBJ1-4,TRBV6-5,NA,NA,TGTGCCAGCAGTTACGGGGGAGGGCCGGGAGAAAAACTGTTTTTT,CASSYGGGPGEKLFF
TRBJ1-6,TRBV7-9,NA,NA,TGTGCCAGCAGCCGAACGGGTTCAGGGAATTCACCCCTCCACTTT,CASSRTGSGNSPLHF
TRBJ1-1,TRBV15,TRBD1,NA,TGTGCCACCAACAACCGTAGGGGTCCGGGGACAGAGTGGAGGGGGACTGAAGCTTTCTTT,CATNNRRGPGTEWRGTEAFF
TRBJ1-3,TRBV7-2,NA,NA,TGTGCCAGCAGCTTACGCGGAACCTCTGGAAACACCATATATTTT,CASSLRGTSGNTIYF
TRBJ1-1,TRBV4-1,NA,once,TGCGCCAGCAGCCAAGATCGGAGGGCGGAGGAAGCTTTCTTT,CASSQDRRAEEAFF
TRBJ2-5,TRBV7-3,TRBD1,NA,TGTGCCAGCAGCCTCAACAGGGGGGAGACCCAGTACTTC,CASSLNRGETQYF
TRBJ2-3,TRBV11-3,TRBD2,NA,TGTGCCAGCAGCCCCACTAGCGGGGGTAGCACAGATACGCAGTATTTT,CASSPTSGGSTDTQYF
TRBJ2-7,TRBV5-1,NA,NA,TGCGCCAGCAGCCACGGACGGTGGAATCTCTACGAGCAGTACTTC,CASSHGRWNLYEQYF
TRBJ1-1,TRBV4-2,NA,NA,TGTGCCAGCAGCCAAGATGGGGGGATGAACACTGAAGCTTTCTTT,CASSQDGGMNTEAFF
TRBJ2-2,TRBV6-2/TRBV6-3,TRBD2,NA,TGTGCCAGCAGCGCTAACTCTGGACTAGCGGGTTTCTCCGGGGAGCTGTTTTTT,CASSANSGLAGFSGELFF
TRBJ2-5,TRBV2,TRBD2,NA,TGTGCCAGCGGTTCGCGCGTTCGGGGGGGCGTTGAGACCCAGTACTTC,CASGSRVRGGVETQYF
TRBJ2-1,TRBV9,NA,NA,TGTGCCAGCAGCGTAGTAGGGGCAGGCTACAATGAGCAGTTCTTC,CASSVVGAGYNEQFF
TRBJ2-7,TRBV29-1,NA,NA,TGCAGCGTTCAAGGTTTGGAACCCGAGCAGTACTTC,CSVQGLEPEQYF
TRBJ1-1,TRBV5-4,NA,NA,TGTGCCAGCAGCTTGGCCTTGACCGCAATACCCACTGAAGCTTTCTTT,CASSLALTAIPTEAFF
TRBJ2-3,TRBV4-2,NA,NA,TGTGCCAGCAGCCAACAGGTATCCACAGATACGCAGTATTTT,CASSQQVSTDTQYF
TRBJ2-3,TRBV15,TRBD2,NA,TGTGCCACCAGCAGAGAGGCTAGCGGGAAAGGTACGCAGTATTTT,CATSREASGKGTQYF
TRBJ1-1,TRBV3-1/TRBV3-2,NA,few,TGTGCCAGCAGCCAAGTGGCCAGGCCCACTGAAGCTTTCTTT,CASSQVARPTEAFF
TRBJ2-4,TRBV14,NA,NA,TGTGCCAGCAGCCAAGAAAATTGGAGCTCTGTCTCAGCCAAAAACATTCAGTACTTC,CASSQENWSSVSAKNIQYF
TRBJ2-1,TRBV18,NA,NA,TGTGCCAGCTCACCGGCAGTCTTAGGCAATGAGCAGTTCTTC,CASSPAVLGNEQFF
TRBJ2-7,TRBV7-2,NA,NA,TGTGCCAGCAGCTTATACCACGAGCAGTACTTC,CASSLYHEQYF
TRBJ2-1,TRBV5-1,TRBD2,NA,TGCGCCAGCAGCTTGGCGGGGGGGCCGACAAATGAGCAGTTCTTC,CASSLAGGPTNEQFF
TRBJ1-1,TRBV10-3,NA,NA,TGTGCCATCAGTGCAGGACAGAATTTGAACACTGAAGCTTTCTTT,CAISAGQNLNTEAFF
TRBJ1-2,TRBV6-2/TRBV6-3,NA,once,TGTGCCAGCAGTTACTCGGGCCGGGAGAGAAGGGGCTACACCTTC,CASSYSGRERRGYTF
TRBJ1-3,TRBV9,NA,NA,TGTGCCAGCAGCCACCAGGACTCTGGAAACACCATATATTTT,CASSHQDSGNTIYF